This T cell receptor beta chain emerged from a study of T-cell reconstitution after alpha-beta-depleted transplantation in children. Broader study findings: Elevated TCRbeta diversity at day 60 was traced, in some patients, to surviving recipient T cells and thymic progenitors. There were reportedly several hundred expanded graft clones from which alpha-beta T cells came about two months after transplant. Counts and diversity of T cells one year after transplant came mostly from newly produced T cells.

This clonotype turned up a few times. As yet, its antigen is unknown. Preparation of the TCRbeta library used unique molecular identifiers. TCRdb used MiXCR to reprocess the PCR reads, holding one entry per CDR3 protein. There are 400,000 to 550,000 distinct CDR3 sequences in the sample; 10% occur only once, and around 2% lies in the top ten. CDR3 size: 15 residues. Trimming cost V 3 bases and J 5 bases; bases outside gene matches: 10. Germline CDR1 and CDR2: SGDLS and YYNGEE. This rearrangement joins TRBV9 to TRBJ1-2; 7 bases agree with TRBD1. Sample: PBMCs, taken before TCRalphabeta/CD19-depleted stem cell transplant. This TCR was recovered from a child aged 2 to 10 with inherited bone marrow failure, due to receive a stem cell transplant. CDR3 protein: CASSDRAGGGYGYTF. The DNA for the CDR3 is TGTGCCAGCAGCGATCGAGCAGGGGGGGGTTATGGCTACACCTTC.